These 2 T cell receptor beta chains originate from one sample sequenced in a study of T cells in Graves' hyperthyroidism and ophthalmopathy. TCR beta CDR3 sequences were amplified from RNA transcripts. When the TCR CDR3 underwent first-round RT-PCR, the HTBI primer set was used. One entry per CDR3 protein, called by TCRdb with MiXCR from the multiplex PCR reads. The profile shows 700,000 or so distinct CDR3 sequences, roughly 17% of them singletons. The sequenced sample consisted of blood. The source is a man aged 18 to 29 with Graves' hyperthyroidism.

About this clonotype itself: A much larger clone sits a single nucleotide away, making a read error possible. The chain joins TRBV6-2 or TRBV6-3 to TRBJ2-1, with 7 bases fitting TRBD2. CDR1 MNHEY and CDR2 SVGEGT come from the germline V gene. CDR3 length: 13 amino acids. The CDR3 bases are TGTGCCAGCAGTTACTCGGGGGGGGATGAGCAGCTCTTC. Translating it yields CASSYSGGDEQLF.

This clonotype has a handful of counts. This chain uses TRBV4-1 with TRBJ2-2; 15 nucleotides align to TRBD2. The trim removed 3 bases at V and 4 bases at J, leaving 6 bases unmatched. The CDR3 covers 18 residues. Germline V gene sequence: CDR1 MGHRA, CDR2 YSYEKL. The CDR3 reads CASSHGLAGGPGTGELFF. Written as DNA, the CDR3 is TGCGCCAGCAGCCACGGACTAGCGGGAGGGCCCGGCACCGGGGAGCTGTTTTTT.